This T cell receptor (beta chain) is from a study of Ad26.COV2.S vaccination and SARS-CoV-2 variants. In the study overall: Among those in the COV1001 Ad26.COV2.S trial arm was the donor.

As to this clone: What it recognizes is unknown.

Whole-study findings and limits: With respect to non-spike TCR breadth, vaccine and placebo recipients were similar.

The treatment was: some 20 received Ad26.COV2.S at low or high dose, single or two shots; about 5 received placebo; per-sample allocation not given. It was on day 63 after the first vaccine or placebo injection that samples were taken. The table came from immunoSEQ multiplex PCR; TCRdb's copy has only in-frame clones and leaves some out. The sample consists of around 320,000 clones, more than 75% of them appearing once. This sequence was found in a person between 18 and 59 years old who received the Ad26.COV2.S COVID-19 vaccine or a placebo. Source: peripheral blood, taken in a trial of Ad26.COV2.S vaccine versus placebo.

CDR3: CASSQFGGGSEKLFF. CDR3 nucleotide sequence: TGCGCCAGCAGCCAATTTGGGGGGGGAAGTGAAAAACTGTTTTTT. The V and J genes are TRBV4-3 and TRBJ1-4, with TRBD1 as a possible D gene (5 bases). Trimming took 2 bases from V and 7 from J, leaving 14 bases between them. This CDR3 has 15 amino acids. Germline lookup yields CDR1 LGHNA and CDR2 YSLEER.